A single sample is the source of the 19 T cell receptor beta chains below, sequenced in a study of cytomegalovirus exposure and HLA in healthy donors. Primers: 60 Vbeta forward and 13 Jbeta reverse. Sequencing was performed with immunoSEQ multiplex PCR; in TCRdb, only in-frame clones are kept and a portion is missing. The sample holds about 140,000 clones. The material sequenced was PBMCs. The receptor source for this set is a male donor in good health and CMV-seronegative.

The V and J genes are TRBV14 and TRBJ1-1; possible D gene TRBD1, 5 bases. From germline, CDR1 is SGHDN and CDR2 FVKESK. V lost 2 bases to trimming and J lost 8 bases, with 15 bases between them. The CDR3 runs to 14 residues. The CDR3 nucleotides read TGTGCCAGCAGCCAAACTGACTGGGGGGGAGAAGCTTTCTTT. Protein sequence: CASSQTDWGGEAFF.

The chain couples TRBV13 to TRBJ2-3, with D perhaps matching TRBD2 (6 bases). CDR1 and CDR2 (germline): PRHDT, FYEKMQ (reference sequence). The CDR3 runs to 14 residues. Trimming cost V 8 bases and J 0 bases, with 12 bases left between them. CDR3 in DNA: TGTGCCAGCCTGGTCCGGGAGAGCACAGATACGCAGTATTTT. Translation: CASLVRESTDTQYF.

This chain joins TRBV18 and TRBJ2-6; D not resolved. Per the germline V gene, CDR1 is KGHSH and CDR2 is LQKENI. The CDR3 loop spans 16 amino acids. V lost 3 bases, J lost 0 bases, and 9 bases lay in between. Here the CDR3 DNA reads TGTGCCAGCTCACCCGGGTCCTTCTCTGGGGCCAACGTCCTGACTTTC. It translates to CASSPGSFSGANVLTF.

CDR3 region: CASSQEVSGSSDTQYF. The CDR3 coding sequence is TGTGCCAGCAGCCAAGAGGTTAGCGGGAGTTCTGATACGCAGTATTTT. The genes are TRBV4-2 and TRBJ2-3, with 9 bases that match TRBD2. Germline CDR1 reads LGHNA; CDR2 reads YNFKEQ. J gave up 6 bases and V 0 bases, and 7 bases lay outside the gene matches. The CDR3 loop spans 16 amino acids.

The chain employs TRBV7-6 and TRBJ2-1, with 9 nucleotides matching TRBD1. V dropped 5 bases and J dropped 6; count of bases not matched to a gene: 11. CDR1 is SGHVS and CDR2 is FNYEAQ in the germline V gene. There are 16 residues in the CDR3. The CDR3 here is CASSLGTGGAGNEQFF. The DNA for the CDR3 is TGTGCCAGCAGCCTGGGTACAGGGGGCGCAGGCAATGAGCAGTTCTTC.

The chain couples TRBV30 to TRBJ2-5, with TRBD2 matching over 7 bases. Germline V gene data show CDR1 as GTSNPN and CDR2 as SVGIG (reference sequence). This CDR3 has 15 amino acids. With 2 bases clipped from V and 1 base from J, the junction kept 7 bases outside the gene matches. The CDR3 nucleotides are TGTGCCTGGAGTCCTGGAGAGCGGGGCCAAGAGACCCAGTACTTC. Amino acids: CAWSPGERGQETQYF.

V gene TRBV9 combines with J gene TRBJ1-1; D not resolved. The germline V gene encodes CDR1 SGDLS and CDR2 YYNGEE. The CDR3 is made up of 13 amino acids. V lost 4 bases, J lost 1 base, and 8 bases lay in between. In nucleotides, the CDR3 is TGTGCCAGCAGCTACAGTCCGAACACTGAAGCTTTCTTT. Encoded protein: CASSYSPNTEAFF.

The chain uses TRBV11-2 and TRBJ1-2; TRBD1 matches at 8 bases. The CDR3 runs 15 residues. Looked up from germline, CDR1 is SGHAT and CDR2 is FQNNGV. V lost 1 base and J lost 6; bases outside the gene matches: 7. The CDR3 region is CASSLGLGQGHGYTF. CDR3 sequence (DNA): TGTGCCAGCAGCTTAGGACTCGGACAGGGACATGGCTACACCTTC.

The V call is TRBV30, the J call TRBJ2-5, with TRBD2 identical over 12 bases. The CDR3 is 17 residues long. V lost 2 bases to trimming and J lost 3 bases; unmatched junction nucleotides: 10. Germline-derived CDR1 and CDR2 are GTSNPN and SVGIG (reference sequence). The CDR3 nucleotides are TGTGCCTGGAGTTCCCGCAGGACTAGCGGGGATAAAGAGACCCAGTACTTC. It codes for CAWSSRRTSGDKETQYF.

The V call is TRBV19, the J call TRBJ1-2; 7 bases are a match to TRBD1. The junction had 13 bases not matched to a gene; V was cut back by 8 bases and J by 4 bases. The germline gives CDR1 LNHDA, CDR2 SQIVND (reference sequence). CDR3 length: 15 amino acids. The CDR3 here is CASGDSRITFYGYTF. The CDR3, as DNA: TGTGCCAGTGGGGACAGTCGGATCACTTTCTATGGCTACACCTTC. Looking up the rest from reference TRBV19 and TRBJ1-2 gives the full variable domain: DGGITQSPKYLFRKEGQNVTLSCEQNLNHDAMYWYRQDPGQGLRLIYYSQIVNDFQKGDIAEGYSVSREKKESFPLTVTSAQKNPTAFYLCASGDSRITFYGYTFGSGTRLTVV.

The rearrangement uses TRBV5-5 and TRBJ1-4; tentative D call: TRBD1 (5 bases). Trimming took off 4 bases at V and 1 base at J, with 8 bases between the two ends. The germline gives CDR1 SGHKS, CDR2 YYEKEE (reference sequence). This CDR3 has 14 amino acids. The CDR3 loop reads CASSRGRTNEKLFF. DNA for the CDR3: TGTGCCAGCAGCAGGGGTCGAACTAATGAAAAACTGTTTTTT.

This rearrangement joins TRBV4-1 to TRBJ2-5; D possibly corresponds to TRBD1 (5 bases). Germline CDR1 and CDR2: MGHRA and YSYEKL. The CDR3 sequence is 15 residues long. V dropped 1 base and J dropped 5 bases, with 14 bases sitting between them. For the CDR3, the DNA is TGCGCCAGCAGCCAAGCGTCAGGGCTTGAGGAGACCCAGTACTTC. Its translation is CASSQASGLEETQYF.

Comments on this clone: This same CDR3 is encoded by further DNA sequences in the sample. The chain employs TRBV7-2 and TRBJ1-2, with D uncertain. Deletions cut 5 bases from V and 4 bases from J, with 11 bases between. The CDR3 extends over 13 amino acids. Germline V gene sequence: CDR1 SGHTA, CDR2 FQGNSA. CDR3 loop: CASSLGGSYGYTF. The CDR3, as DNA: TGTGCCAGCAGCCTGGGAGGGAGCTATGGCTACACCTTC.

The chain is built from TRBV9 and TRBJ2-1, with D perhaps matching TRBD1 (7 bases). V lost 1 base and J lost 7, with 18 bases in between. The CDR3 is 16 residues long. The germline gives CDR1 SGDLS, CDR2 YYNGEE. The CDR3 sequence is CASSVRGTAGSNEQFF. The CDR3 DNA follows: TGTGCCAGCAGCGTACGCGGGACAGCCGGGAGTAATGAGCAGTTCTTC. Drawing the rest from reference TRBV9 and TRBJ2-1, the complete variable domain is DSGVTQTPKHLITATGQRVTLRCSPRSGDLSVYWYQQSLDQGLQFLIQYYNGEERAKGNILERFSAQQFPDLHSELNLSSLELGDSALYFCASSVRGTAGSNEQFFGPGTRLTVL.

The gene calls are TRBV6-5 and TRBJ1-3; D remains ambiguous. Germline V CDR1 and CDR2: MNHEY, SVGAGI. V was shortened by 8 bases and J by 3 bases, with 8 bases between the two germline ends. This CDR3 contains 12 residues. CDR3 sequence reads: CASEGYGNTIYF. DNA of the CDR3: TGTGCCAGCGAGGGCTATGGAAACACCATATATTTT.

The chain couples TRBV5-1 to TRBJ1-2, with TRBD1 matching 8 bases. V was clipped by 5 bases and J by 8 bases; unmatched bases: 11. CDR1 and CDR2 (germline): SGHRS, YFSETQ. The CDR3 is 14 residues long. The CDR3 coding sequence is TGCGCCAGCAGTCCCGGGACAGGACTGCTGGGCTACACCTTC. It encodes CASSPGTGLLGYTF.

The chain combines TRBV27 with TRBJ1-5; no clear D gene. CDR1 MNHEY and CDR2 SMNVEV come from the germline V gene (reference sequence). The CDR3 is made up of 16 amino acids. Trimming pared 6 bases from V and 0 bases from J, leaving 15 bases between. CDR3 amino acids: CASRLSGIYSNQPQHF. The CDR3 DNA reads TGTGCCAGCAGACTCTCGGGAATTTATAGCAATCAGCCCCAGCATTTT.

The chain links TRBV2 to TRBJ1-3; D is undetermined. V was trimmed by 4 bases and J by 4 bases, leaving 8 bases between them. This CDR3 has 13 amino acids. CDR1 and CDR2 (germline): SNHLY, FYNNEI. DNA for the CDR3: TGTGCCAGCAGTGGAATAGAAGGAAACACCATATATTTT. Residues: CASSGIEGNTIYF.

The chain links TRBV2 to TRBJ2-7, with 12 positions matching TRBD2. The CDR3 loop spans 14 amino acids. The germline V gene encodes CDR1 SNHLY and CDR2 FYNNEI. V shed 6 bases and J 3 bases; nucleotides not matched to a gene: 3. The CDR3 DNA follows: TGTGCCAGCAGACGGACTAGCGGGGACTACGAGCAGTACTTC. It specifies CASRRTSGDYEQYF.